The rows below give T cell receptor beta chains drawn from one sample of a study of regulatory T cells in long-lasting Graves disease. MiXCR, run by TCRdb on the multiplex PCR reads, gives a single entry per CDR3 protein. Of over 200,000 distinct CDR3 sequences in the sample, 18% were seen once. Separately, the same data were catalogued under a study of T cells in Graves' hyperthyroidism and ophthalmopathy.

The sample consisted of peripheral blood mononuclear cells (PBMCs), taken at new diagnosis, from a patient treated with antithyroid drugs. The receptor set was obtained from a woman aged 25 to 39 with Graves disease. Each CDR3 is given with its conserved first and last residue. D genes are given only for firm matches. Size values are once, few and many counts, or a class for expanded clones, and some rows have none.

D: NA; J: TRBJ2-7; size: many; V: TRBV6-1; CDR3: CASWRNSFYRGYEQYF; DNA: TGTGCCAGCTGGAGGAACAGTTTCTATCGGGGATACGAGCAGTACTTC
D: TRBD1; J: TRBJ2-7; size: many; V: TRBV10-3; CDR3: CAISERTGNTYEQYF; DNA: TGTGCCATCAGTGAGCGGACAGGTAATACCTACGAGCAGTACTTC
D: NA; J: TRBJ2-1; size: NA; V: TRBV20-1; CDR3: CSARPDVEQFF; DNA: TGCAGTGCTAGACCTGACGTTGAGCAGTTCTTC
D: NA; J: TRBJ2-1; size: many; V: TRBV19; CDR3: CASSTTTAGEQFF; DNA: TGTGCCAGTAGTACAACGACTGCCGGTGAGCAGTTCTTC
D: NA; J: TRBJ1-5; size: many; V: TRBV7-8; CDR3: CASSSRQFQPQHF; DNA: TGTGCCAGCAGCTCAAGACAGTTTCAGCCCCAGCATTTT
D: TRBD1; J: TRBJ1-2; size: NA; V: TRBV6-2/TRBV6-3; CDR3: CATTDRVFYGYTF; DNA: TGTGCCACCACGGACAGGGTGTTTTATGGCTACACCTTC
D: NA; J: TRBJ1-5; size: few; V: TRBV10-3; CDR3: CAISTAPAGQPQHF; DNA: TGTGCCATCAGTACGGCCCCGGCGGGTCAGCCCCAGCATTTT
D: NA; J: TRBJ1-1; size: many; V: TRBV7-2; CDR3: CASRQESTGQRMNTEAFF; DNA: TGTGCCAGCAGGCAAGAAAGTACCGGACAGCGTATGAACACTGAAGCTTTCTTT
D: TRBD1; J: TRBJ2-7; size: many; V: TRBV7-2; CDR3: CASSPTPGQGAYEQYF; DNA: TGTGCCAGCAGCCCCACCCCCGGACAGGGGGCCTACGAGCAGTACTTC
D: NA; J: TRBJ1-1; size: few; V: TRBV5-4; CDR3: CASSPSDRNTEAFF; DNA: TGTGCCAGCAGCCCGTCGGACAGGAACACTGAAGCTTTCTTT